The 21 T cell receptor beta chains below were found in one sample sequenced in a study of shared clonotypes between healthy human individuals. Data came from immunoSEQ multiplex PCR; TCRdb stores just in-frame clones and leaves some out. There are about 680,000 clones in the sample; around 73% occur only once, and under 2% lies in the top ten. Sequenced: memory CD4+ T cells sorted from blood. Subset of the sample: CD45RA-negative fraction. The receptors were gathered from a woman aged 30 to 39 in good health.

This rearrangement joins TRBV28 to TRBJ2-1; D might be TRBD1 or TRBD2, each matching 5 bases. The CDR3 runs 13 residues. The V gene's germline CDR1 is MDHEN and CDR2 SYDVKM. V dropped 8 bases and J dropped 5 bases, with 13 bases sitting between them. CDR3 in amino acids: CASLRDLHNEQFF. The CDR3 nucleotides read TGTGCCAGCCTTCGGGACCTGCACAATGAGCAGTTCTTC.

This rearrangement joins TRBV28 to TRBJ1-5; D perhaps matches TRBD1 (5 bases). Trimming shortened V by 6 bases and J by 4 bases, and 16 bases separated the two germline ends. Germline V gene lookup returns CDR1 MDHEN and CDR2 SYDVKM. There are 15 residues in the CDR3. CDR3 DNA: TGTGCCAGCAGATCGGGCCTCGGGGGGAATCAGCCCCAGCATTTT. Amino acid sequence: CASRSGLGGNQPQHF.

As to this clone: At the DNA level, this CDR3 is encoded by other sequences in the same sample as well. The chain carries TRBV29-1 and TRBJ2-7; TRBD1 aligns across 11 bases. From germline, CDR1 is SQVTM and CDR2 ANQGSEA. V was pared by 7 bases and J by 4 bases, with 6 bases of the junction left unmatched. CDR3 length: 13 amino acids. This CDR3 reads CSATGQGEYEQYF. The CDR3 coding sequence is TGCAGCGCAACGGGACAGGGGGAATACGAGCAGTACTTC.

J is TRBJ1-4 and V is TRBV19; 9 bases are shared with TRBD1. Germline V CDR1 and CDR2: LNHDA, SQIVND (reference sequence). V gave up 5 bases and J gave up 0 bases; unmatched junction bases: 13. This CDR3 spans 19 amino acids. CDR3 region: CASSFPTTGQGTTNEKLFF. CDR3 DNA sequence: TGTGCCAGTAGTTTTCCTACGACGGGACAGGGTACAACTAATGAAAAACTGTTTTTT.

This clone was counted between two and nine times. The chain couples TRBV7-9 to TRBJ1-1, with a possible D match to TRBD1 (5 bases). The CDR3 runs to 12 residues. Trimming shortened V by 1 base and J by 11 bases, and 11 bases separated the two germline ends. The germline V gene has CDR1 SEHNR and CDR2 FQNEAQ (reference sequence). CDR3 sequence (DNA): TGTGCCAGCAGCTTAGAGGGGTGGTCGGCTTTCTTT. Translating it yields CASSLEGWSAFF.

V gene TRBV5-1 combines with J gene TRBJ2-7; D remains ambiguous. CDR3 size: 16 residues. V lost 0 bases, J lost 5 bases, and 18 bases lay in between. The V gene's germline CDR1 is SGHRS and CDR2 YFSETQ. CDR3 amino acids: CASSLAQNTPSDEQYF. Here the CDR3 DNA reads TGCGCCAGCAGCTTGGCCCAGAACACCCCGAGCGACGAGCAGTACTTC.

The rearrangement joins TRBV11-2 to TRBJ1-1; 9 bases agree with TRBD1. Germline CDR1 and CDR2: SGHAT and FQNNGV. The V gene end was trimmed by 7 bases and the J gene end by 11 bases; junction bases not matched to a gene: 11. CDR3 length equals 13 residues. In DNA, the CDR3 is TGTGCCAGCAACCGAGACATGGACAGGGGCGCTTTCTTT. Translating gives CASNRDMDRGAFF.

The genes are TRBV12-5 and TRBJ2-5, with D possibly matching TRBD1 (5 bases). The CDR3 spans 12 residues. CDR1 is LGHNT and CDR2 is FRNRAP in the germline V gene. Deletions cut 1 base from V and 9 bases from J, with 9 bases between. The DNA for the CDR3 is TGTGCTAGTGGTTTGGAAGTAGGGGCCCAGTACTTC. Translated, it gives CASGLEVGAQYF.

This clone was found a few times. Here the CDR3 reads CAWGRDTEAFF. The CDR3 region has the DNA TGTGCCTGGGGCCGGGACACTGAAGCTTTCTTT. This chain links TRBV30 with TRBJ1-1; D is ambiguous. The germline V gene has CDR1 GTSNPN and CDR2 SVGIG (reference sequence). The V end was cut by 5 bases, the J end by 3 bases, with 7 bases between. The CDR3 loop spans 11 amino acids. The full variable domain, its missing parts supplied by reference TRBV30 and TRBJ1-1, is SQTIHQWPATLVQPVGSPLSLECTVEGTSNPNLYWYRQAAGRGLQLLFYSVGIGQISSEVPQNLSASRPQDRQFILSSKKLLLSDSGFYLCAWGRDTEAFFGQGTRLTVV.

V is TRBV19 and J is TRBJ2-3; TRBD2 aligns across 10 bases. J gave up 6 bases and V 7 bases, and 16 bases lay outside the gene matches. The CDR3 covers 17 residues. In germline, CDR1 is LNHDA, CDR2 SQIVND (reference sequence). CDR3 sequence: CASMGRGASGSFDTQYF. Here the CDR3 DNA reads TGTGCCAGTATGGGCCGCGGGGCTAGCGGGAGTTTTGATACGCAGTATTTT.

The V call is TRBV27, the J call TRBJ1-1; D is possibly TRBD1 (5 bases). The CDR3 is 15 residues long. Germline assignment: CDR1 MNHEY and CDR2 SMNVEV (reference sequence). Trimming removed 6 bases at V and 1 base at J, with 15 bases between. CDR3 protein: CASSLGDVSNTEAFF. CDR3 DNA: TGTGCCAGCAGCCTGGGGGACGTCTCGAACACTGAAGCTTTCTTT.

This sequence joins TRBV5-1 and TRBJ2-1; TRBD2 agrees at 11 bases. Germline V gene lookup returns CDR1 SGHRS and CDR2 YFSETQ. The CDR3 totals 17 residues. Trimming took 2 bases from V and 7 from J; bases not matched to a gene: 11. CDR3 in amino acids: CASSLVSGLAGGNEQFF. CDR3 nucleotide sequence: TGCGCCAGCAGCTTAGTTAGTGGTCTAGCGGGAGGTAATGAGCAGTTCTTC.

The rearrangement uses TRBV7-2 and TRBJ2-6, with TRBD1 matching over 7 bases. V gave up 1 base and J gave up 4 bases; unmatched junction bases: 7. CDR3 length: 17 residues. Germline V gives CDR1 SGHTA, CDR2 FQGNSA. CDR3: CASSLGQGRSGANVLTF. DNA of the CDR3: TGTGCCAGCAGCTTAGGACAGGGCCGCTCCGGGGCCAACGTCCTGACTTTC.

The V and J genes are TRBV2 and TRBJ1-1; D unresolved. Germline V gene sequence: CDR1 SNHLY, CDR2 FYNNEI. V was cut by 6 bases and J by 1 base, with 6 bases left in between. The CDR3 consists of 12 residues. This CDR3 reads CASSAQNTEAFF. CDR3 bases: TGTGCCAGCAGCGCGCAGAACACTGAAGCTTTCTTT.

This clone has more than one count but fewer than ten. The chain combines TRBV10-3 with TRBJ2-2, with TRBD1 identical over 8 bases. The CDR3 has 13 residues. Germline V lookup: CDR1 ENHRY, CDR2 SYGVKD. After removal of 8 bases from V and 6 bases from J, the junction contained 5 bases not matched to a gene. In nucleotides, the CDR3 is TGTGCCATCCCAGGGGGCCGGCCCGGGGAGCTGTTTTTT. Its protein product is CAIPGGRPGELFF.

This clone has ten or more counts. This chain connects TRBV6-1 to TRBJ1-2; D is uncertain. V was pared by 8 bases and J by 3 bases, with 13 bases between. Looked up from germline, CDR1 is MNHNS and CDR2 is SASEGT. The CDR3 is made up of 13 amino acids. Written as DNA, the CDR3 is TGTGCCAGCGCGGCGTGGGTAGACTATGGCTACACCTTC. This gives the protein CASAAWVDYGYTF.

On this clone: The sample carries other DNA sequences with the same CDR3. This chain links TRBV6-1 with TRBJ1-2, with D unclear. V was shortened by 0 bases and J by 4 bases, with 6 bases between the two germline ends. Germline V gene data show CDR1 as MNHNS and CDR2 as SASEGT. CDR3 length: 13 amino acids. CDR3 nucleotides: TGTGCCAGCAGTGAAGCGCGGGCCTATGGCTACACCTTC. Encoded protein: CASSEARAYGYTF.

V and J are TRBV19 and TRBJ2-1; 7 nucleotides align to TRBD1. CDR3 length: 14 residues. The junction had 4 bases not matched to a gene; V was cut back by 6 bases and J by 2 bases. Germline V gene data show CDR1 as LNHDA and CDR2 as SQIVND (reference sequence). The CDR3 region has the DNA TGTGCCAGTAGGGGACAGCACACCTACAATGAGCAGTTCTTC. It codes for CASRGQHTYNEQFF.

The chain employs TRBV4-1 and TRBJ1-2; TRBD1 is a possible D gene (5 bases). The ends were cut back, 3 bases at V and 8 bases at J, with 13 bases in the middle. Germline loops: CDR1 MGHRA, CDR2 YSYEKL. CDR3 length equals 13 residues. CDR3 DNA: TGCGCCAGCAGCCAGGAGGGCCGGGGGGGCTACACCTTC. This translates into CASSQEGRGGYTF.

The CDR3 here is CASSPHSGRPTQYF. The CDR3 DNA sequence: TGTGCCAGCAGTCCCCATAGCGGGAGGCCTACGCAGTATTTT. This chain uses TRBV27 with TRBJ2-3, with 10 bases matching TRBD2. Germline lookup yields CDR1 MNHEY and CDR2 SMNVEV (reference sequence). V lost 5 bases, J lost 8 bases, and 7 bases stayed unmatched. This CDR3 comprises 14 residues.

The chain carries TRBV1 and TRBJ1-2. TRBV1 has pseudogene status. The CDR3 consists of 17 residues. DNA of the CDR3: TGCACCAGCAGCCCGCAAACGCGAAAATCAGAGAACTATGGCTACACCTTC. Amino acid sequence: CTSSPQTRKSENYGYTF.